This T cell receptor beta chain appears in the sequencing data of a study of technical replicates of blood from a few donors. The CDR3 totals 15 residues. In germline, CDR1 is SEHNR, CDR2 FQNEAQ (reference sequence). The V end was cut by 1 base, the J end by 4 bases, with 13 bases between. Sequencing used immunoSEQ multiplex PCR; TCRdb keeps in-frame clones, though not all of them. This table holds 58,000 or so clones, around 88% found once. The sequence was obtained from a human donor in good health. Some clones in this sample may be carry-over from other donors' samples. The sample was PBMCs. The chain is built from TRBV7-9 and TRBJ1-2; possibly TRBD1 for D (6 bases). The CDR3 sequence is CASSLVSQGSYGYTF. CDR3 DNA sequence: TGTGCCAGCAGCTTAGTATCACAGGGATCCTATGGCTACACCTTC.